The 27 T cell receptor beta chains in this list originate from one sample, sequenced in a study of early T cells in non-severe SARS-CoV-2 infection. TCRdb fed the 5' RACE reads into MiXCR, producing one record per CDR3 protein. This table has more than 45,000 distinct CDR3 sequences, over 10% appearing once. Sequences were obtained from whole blood. The receptors shown here come from an adult who was a healthcare worker with PCR-confirmed SARS-CoV-2 infection or an uninfected control (not recorded which).

V is TRBV28 and J is TRBJ1-4, with a possible D match to TRBD1 (5 bases). Germline lookup yields CDR1 MDHEN and CDR2 SYDVKM. The CDR3 has 12 residues. CDR3: CGTRGPGVKLFF. The CDR3 region has the DNA TGTGGAACCCGGGGACCTGGGGTAAAACTGTTTTTT.

In its sample, this clonotype was seen many times. This chain connects TRBV2 to TRBJ1-3, with D hard to call. The CDR3 sequence is 16 residues long. Between the trimmed V and J ends, which lost 7 bases and 0 bases, there was a span of 16 bases. Germline lookup yields CDR1 SNHLY and CDR2 FYNNEI. CDR3 in amino acids: CASNQNGWYSGNTIYF. The CDR3 DNA is TGTGCCAGCAACCAAAACGGCTGGTACTCTGGAAACACCATATATTTT.

At least ten counts were recorded for this clonotype. The chain has TRBV9 and TRBJ2-1; 7 nucleotides match TRBD2. The trim removed 6 bases at V and 6 bases at J, leaving 15 bases unmatched. The CDR3 extends over 16 amino acids. Germline V gene lookup returns CDR1 SGDLS and CDR2 YYNGEE. CDR3 loop: CASTSSGRIPLNEQFF. CDR3 nucleotide sequence: TGTGCCAGCACCTCTAGCGGCCGGATCCCCCTCAATGAGCAGTTCTTC.

This clonotype has only a few counts. The chain is built from TRBV7-2 and TRBJ2-6; 8 nucleotides align to TRBD1. Looked up from germline, CDR1 is SGHTA and CDR2 is FQGNSA. The CDR3 loop spans 18 amino acids. V lost 2 bases and J lost 1; bases outside the gene matches: 7. Here the CDR3 DNA reads TGTGCCAGCAGCTTATGGTCAGGGGGCGGATCTGGGGCCAACGTCCTGACTTTC. It yields the protein CASSLWSGGGSGANVLTF.

The rearrangement links TRBV29-1 to TRBJ2-3, with a weak D call TRBD2 (6 bases). The germline V gene has CDR1 SQVTM and CDR2 ANQGSEA. The CDR3 totals 15 residues. V was shortened by 6 bases and J by 0 bases, with 16 bases between the two germline ends. The CDR3, as DNA: TGCAGCGTCCTTTTGGGAGGTTCTAGCACAGATACGCAGTATTTT. It codes for CSVLLGGSSTDTQYF.

This clonotype showed up just a few times. The J gene is TRBJ1-2, the V gene TRBV7-9; no clear D. Trimming removed 2 bases at V and 4 bases at J, with 8 bases between. This CDR3 comprises 13 residues. CDR1 and CDR2 from the germline V gene are SEHNR and FQNEAQ (reference sequence). The CDR3 is CASSLSGSYGYTF. DNA of the CDR3: TGTGCCAGCAGCTTATCTGGTAGCTATGGCTACACCTTC.

This clonotype was picked up many times. The chain carries TRBV29-1 and TRBJ2-1; 11 bases are a match to TRBD2. In germline, CDR1 is SQVTM, CDR2 ANQGSEA. The trim removed 1 base at V and 8 bases at J, leaving 1 base unmatched. This CDR3 has 13 residues. The CDR3 DNA follows: TGCAGCGTTGAAGTGGGACTAGCGGATGAGCAGTTCTTC. It codes for CSVEVGLADEQFF.

The V call is TRBV18, the J call TRBJ2-5; D uncertain. V lost 5 bases, J lost 2 bases, and 9 bases lay in between. Germline V gene data show CDR1 as KGHSH and CDR2 as LQKENI. There are 13 residues in the CDR3. Here the CDR3 DNA reads TGTGCCAGCTCAAGTCCCGTTCAAGAGACCCAGTACTTC. Residues: CASSSPVQETQYF. Combining the CDR3 with reference TRBV18 and TRBJ2-5 gives the whole variable domain NAGVMQNPRHLVRRRGQEARLRCSPMKGHSHVYWYRQLPEEGLKFMVYLQKENIIDESGMPKERFSAEFPKEGPSILRIQQVVRGDSAAYFCASSSPVQETQYFGPGTRLLVL.

The V and J genes are TRBV11-2 and TRBJ1-4; D is possibly TRBD1 (5 bases). V dropped 5 bases and J dropped 4 bases, with 14 bases sitting between them. CDR1 is SGHAT and CDR2 is FQNNGV in the germline V gene. This CDR3 is 15 amino acids long. The CDR3 sequence: CASSPQRTNNEKLFF. The CDR3 nucleotides read TGTGCCAGCAGCCCTCAGCGGACAAATAATGAAAAACTGTTTTTT. Combining the CDR3 with reference TRBV11-2 and TRBJ1-4 gives the whole variable domain EAGVAQSPRYKIIEKRQSVAFWCNPISGHATLYWYQQILGQGPKLLIQFQNNGVVDDSQLPKDRFSAERLKGVDSTLKIQPAKLEDSAVYLCASSPQRTNNEKLFFGSGTQLSVL.

This clonotype has at least ten counts. The genes are TRBV28 and TRBJ1-2; D is undetermined. The ends were cut back, 7 bases at V and 1 base at J, with 7 bases in the middle. There are 12 residues in the CDR3. Germline CDR1 and CDR2: MDHEN and SYDVKM. The CDR3 reads CASMTVNYGYTF. CDR3 nucleotides: TGTGCCAGCATGACGGTTAACTATGGCTACACCTTC.

This sequence joins TRBV20-1 and TRBJ2-7; TRBD2 aligns across 7 bases. The CDR3 has 11 amino acids. Germline lookup yields CDR1 DFQATT and CDR2 SNEGSKA (reference sequence). The V and J ends lost 8 bases and 2 bases, in that order; junction bases with no gene match: 3. The CDR3 DNA is TGCAGTCTAGCGGACACCTACGAGCAGTACTTC. This gives the protein CSLADTYEQYF.

The gene calls are TRBV18 and TRBJ2-5; perhaps TRBD1 as D (5 bases). This CDR3 has 14 amino acids. Germline assignment: CDR1 KGHSH and CDR2 LQKENI. Trimming took 0 bases from V and 6 from J, leaving 11 bases between them. The CDR3 protein is CASSPPQGSQTQYF. CDR3 DNA: TGTGCCAGCTCACCACCCCAGGGTAGCCAGACCCAGTACTTC.

The CDR3 here is CASSQDPSGSSNEQFF. The CDR3 DNA follows: TGTGCCAGCAGCCAAGATCCTAGCGGGTCTTCTAATGAGCAGTTCTTC. The chain couples TRBV3-1 to TRBJ2-1, with TRBD2 matching over 8 bases. The CDR3 has 16 amino acids. Looked up from germline, CDR1 is LGHDT and CDR2 is YNNKEL (reference sequence). Trimming removed 0 bases from V and 7 bases from J; junction bases left unmatched: 8.

J is TRBJ2-1 and V is TRBV20-1; 8 bases are a match to TRBD2. Per the germline V gene, CDR1 is DFQATT and CDR2 is SNEGSKA (reference sequence). There are 13 residues in the CDR3. Trimming at V came to 2 bases and at J to 7 bases, leaving 4 bases not matched to a gene. Here the CDR3 reads CSARPGGKNEQFF. CDR3 nucleotide sequence: TGCAGTGCTAGACCGGGAGGGAAGAATGAGCAGTTCTTC.

At least ten counts were recorded for this clonotype. The chain is built from TRBV15 and TRBJ2-7; 8 bases align to TRBD2. Trimming removed 0 bases from V and 3 bases from J; junction bases left unmatched: 7. The CDR3 contains 16 residues. Germline CDR1 is LNHNV and CDR2 is YYDKDF (reference sequence). CDR3 loop: CATSRDRREGVYEQYF. Written as DNA, the CDR3 is TGTGCCACCAGCAGAGATCGCCGGGAGGGGGTCTACGAGCAGTACTTC.

Within the sample, this clonotype is medium-sized. This rearrangement joins TRBV5-5 to TRBJ2-3, with TRBD2 matching over 12 bases. CDR3 length: 17 amino acids. With V trimmed by 4 bases and J by 1 base, 7 bases remained unmatched. Germline lookup yields CDR1 SGHKS and CDR2 YYEKEE (reference sequence). The CDR3 DNA reads TGTGCCAGCAGCCCTGGTGGACTAGCGGGACGCACAGATACGCAGTATTTT. Protein sequence: CASSPGGLAGRTDTQYF. The variable domain in full, with the rest retrieved from reference TRBV5-5 and TRBJ2-3, is DAGVTQSPTHLIKTRGQQVTLRCSPISGHKSVSWYQQVLGQGPQFIFQYYEKEERGRGNFPDRFSARQFPNYSSELNVNALLLGDSALYLCASSPGGLAGRTDTQYFGPGTRLTVL.

This clonotype was picked up many times. V and J are TRBV5-1 and TRBJ1-1, with 8 bases matching TRBD1. CDR3 size: 14 residues. Germline loops: CDR1 SGHRS, CDR2 YFSETQ. V trimming: 1 base; J trimming: 1 base; junction bases outside the gene matches: 0. The CDR3, as DNA: TGCGCCAGCAGCTTGACAGGGGGGAACACTGAAGCTTTCTTT. Translating it yields CASSLTGGNTEAFF.

This clonotype has just a few counts. The chain joins TRBV20-1 to TRBJ1-2; 9 bases map to TRBD1. Germline-derived CDR1 and CDR2 are DFQATT and SNEGSKA (reference sequence). Trimming cost V 3 bases and J 7 bases; bases outside gene matches: 15. There are 16 residues in the CDR3. The CDR3: CSARPFTGGILGGYTF. CDR3 DNA: TGCAGTGCTAGGCCCTTTACAGGGGGCATTCTAGGTGGCTACACCTTC.

CDR3 sequence: CASSVEGLSTDTQYF. The DNA for the CDR3 is TGTGCCAGCAGCGTGGAAGGCCTTAGCACAGATACGCAGTATTTT. The chain has TRBV9 and TRBJ2-3; D remains unclear. The V and J ends lost 2 bases and 0 bases respectively, with 10 bases between them. From germline, CDR1 is SGDLS and CDR2 YYNGEE. This CDR3 region has 15 residues.

This clonotype was seen ten or more times. The rearrangement links TRBV9 to TRBJ2-1; 13 bases match TRBD2. Trimming at V came to 0 bases and at J to 5 bases, leaving 8 bases not matched to a gene. The CDR3 contains 18 residues. Germline V CDR1 and CDR2: SGDLS, YYNGEE. The CDR3 sequence is CASSVGPTGTSGNNEQFF. CDR3 in DNA: TGTGCCAGCAGCGTAGGCCCCACCGGGACTAGCGGGAACAATGAGCAGTTCTTC.

This clonotype was seen a few times. The rearrangement joins TRBV27 to TRBJ2-3; unclear D gene. The CDR3 spans 13 residues. Germline V gene sequence: CDR1 MNHEY, CDR2 SMNVEV (reference sequence). V dropped 1 base and J dropped 3 bases, with 5 bases sitting between them. CDR3 DNA: TGTGCCAGCAGTTTATACGGAACAGATACGCAGTATTTT. This encodes CASSLYGTDTQYF.

In this sample, this clonotype turned up many times. CDR3 nucleotides: TGTGCCAGCAGCCCCTTCCAAGAGACCCAGTACTTC. Translated: CASSPFQETQYF. The chain uses TRBV7-2 and TRBJ2-5; unclear D gene. The germline gives CDR1 SGHTA, CDR2 FQGNSA. V shed 5 bases and J shed 1 base, with 5 bases lying between them. The CDR3 totals 12 residues.

This clonotype has a count of ten or more. The rearrangement joins TRBV30 to TRBJ2-2; D not resolved. V lost 3 bases and J lost 2, with 7 bases in between. The germline CDR1 and CDR2 sequences are GTSNPN and SVGIG (reference sequence). This CDR3 is built from 13 residues. This chain's CDR3 is CAWSGFNTGELFF. Here the CDR3 DNA reads TGTGCCTGGAGCGGGTTTAACACCGGGGAGCTGTTTTTT. Full variable domain (remainder filled in from reference TRBV30 and TRBJ2-2): SQTIHQWPATLVQPVGSPLSLECTVEGTSNPNLYWYRQAAGRGLQLLFYSVGIGQISSEVPQNLSASRPQDRQFILSSKKLLLSDSGFYLCAWSGFNTGELFFGEGSRLTVL.

This clonotype was found a few times. The V gene is TRBV10-2, the J gene TRBJ1-1; D gene ambiguous. Trimming took off 9 bases at V and 1 base at J, with 6 bases between the two ends. CDR1 is WSHSY and CDR2 is SAAADI in the germline V gene. This CDR3 contains 11 residues. The CDR3 region has the DNA TGCGCCAGTGTTAGGAACACTGAAGCTTTCTTT. Its protein product is CASVRNTEAFF.

This clonotype was detected a few times. The V call is TRBV7-7, the J call TRBJ2-2; 8 bases are a match to TRBD2. The CDR3 spans 15 residues. CDR1 is SSHAT, CDR2 FNYEAQ, per germline (reference sequence). The J segment lost 4 bases and the V segment lost 5 bases, leaving 6 bases of the junction unmatched. The CDR3 spells CASSRGSGATGELFF. The CDR3 nucleotides read TGTGCCAGCAGCAGGGGTAGCGGGGCCACCGGGGAGCTGTTTTTT.

V is TRBV28 and J is TRBJ2-7; a weak D match, TRBD1 (6 bases). Per germline, CDR1 MDHEN and CDR2 SYDVKM. Trimming left V 5 bases short and J 11 bases short, with 16 bases between. The CDR3 spans 12 residues. CDR3 nucleotides: TGTGCCAGCAGTCTTAACCGGGACAAAGAGTACTTC. This codes for CASSLNRDKEYF.

This clonotype was seen at least ten times. This chain links TRBV29-1 with TRBJ2-5; D might be TRBD1 (7 bases). The CDR3 has 14 residues. Germline CDR1 and CDR2: SQVTM and ANQGSEA. V lost 4 bases, J lost 2 bases, and 14 bases lay in between. CDR3 in DNA: TGCAGCGTTGGAGGGGCAGGGGGGCAAGAGACCCAGTACTTC. Its protein is CSVGGAGGQETQYF.